This TCR beta chain appears in the sequencing data of a study of CD8 T cells in ankylosing spondylitis. Study results and limitations: The clones that were linked to disease were reported to be significantly enriched in matched synovial fluid samples from ankylosing spondylitis patients. A TCR beta motif made of under 10 highly homologous variants seemed typical of ankylosing spondylitis blood.

A note on this clonotype: Its specificity is not known.

Researchers built TCR beta libraries using quantitative 5'-RACE with molecular barcodes. TCRdb re-derived calls from the 5' RACE reads in MiXCR, one entry per CDR3 protein. The top ten hold 16% of the sample, which has roughly 400,000 distinct CDR3 sequences, about 22% seen once. This CDR3 is built from 15 residues. Per the germline V gene, CDR1 is SGHAT and CDR2 is FQNNGV. V lost 1 base, J lost 6 bases, and 10 bases lay in between. The TCR originated in a male donor with ankylosing spondylitis. The chain carries TRBV11-2 and TRBJ1-6; D gene unclear. The sample comprised blood, either unsorted or a sorted T cell fraction (not recorded which). The CDR3 loop is CASSLGVKRNSPLHF. The CDR3 DNA reads as TGTGCCAGCAGCTTAGGGGTTAAGCGTAATTCACCCCTCCACTTT.